This paragraph reports one T cell receptor beta chain. It was with random hexamers that roughly 0.5 to 1 ug RNA was reverse transcribed. Multiplex PCR with immunoSEQ amplified the TCR beta CDR3 across 54 Vbeta and 13 Jbeta. TCRdb re-derived calls from the immunoSEQ multiplex PCR reads in MiXCR, one entry per CDR3 protein. The sample lists 250,000 to 300,000 distinct CDR3 sequences, almost 85% occurring once. This record belongs to a study of CD8 T cells in Susac syndrome. The multiple sclerosis controls consisted of treatment-naive patients with relapsing-remitting disease, either stable or active. TEMRA cells underwent FACS enrichment and CD8+ and CD4+ T cells underwent negative isolation. The germline V gene encodes CDR1 MNHNS and CDR2 SASEGT. The CDR3 is made up of 15 amino acids. V lost 7 bases to trimming and J lost 0 bases, with 13 bases between them.

The sequenced sample consisted of CD8+ T cells from PBMCs. The TCR sequence derives from a human donor with multiple sclerosis. The chain uses TRBV6-1 and TRBJ2-1; D remains ambiguous. CDR3 region: CASTSGLSSYNEQFF. The CDR3 DNA reads as TGTGCCAGCACTTCGGGCCTGAGCTCCTACAATGAGCAGTTCTTC.